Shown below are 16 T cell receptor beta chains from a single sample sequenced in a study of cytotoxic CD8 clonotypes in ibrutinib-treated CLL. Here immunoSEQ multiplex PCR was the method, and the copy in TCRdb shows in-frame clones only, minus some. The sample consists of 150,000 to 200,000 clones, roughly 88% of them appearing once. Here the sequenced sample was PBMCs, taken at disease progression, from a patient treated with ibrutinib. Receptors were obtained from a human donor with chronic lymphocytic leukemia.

The CDR3 region is CASSEAGTGGTEAFF. CDR3 coding DNA: TGTGCCAGCAGTGAAGCTGGGACAGGGGGCACTGAAGCTTTCTTT. This sequence joins TRBV2 and TRBJ1-1, with 11 nucleotides matching TRBD1. Germline lookup yields CDR1 SNHLY and CDR2 FYNNEI. The trim removed 0 bases at V and 4 bases at J, leaving 1 base unmatched. CDR3 length: 15 amino acids.

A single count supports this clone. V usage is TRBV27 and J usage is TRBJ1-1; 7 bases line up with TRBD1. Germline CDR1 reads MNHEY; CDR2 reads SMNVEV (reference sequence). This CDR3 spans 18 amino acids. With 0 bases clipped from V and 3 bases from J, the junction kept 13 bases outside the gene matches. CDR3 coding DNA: TGTGCCAGCAGTTTATCCCGATCTAGGGGGCAATCGGACACTGAAGCTTTCTTT. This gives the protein CASSLSRSRGQSDTEAFF.

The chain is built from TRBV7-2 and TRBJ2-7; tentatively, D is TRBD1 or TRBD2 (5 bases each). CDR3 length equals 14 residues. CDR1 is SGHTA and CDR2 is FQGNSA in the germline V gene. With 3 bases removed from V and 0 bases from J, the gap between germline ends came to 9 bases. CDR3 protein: CASSFGTLSYEQYF. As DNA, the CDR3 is TGTGCCAGCAGCTTCGGGACCCTCTCCTACGAGCAGTACTTC.

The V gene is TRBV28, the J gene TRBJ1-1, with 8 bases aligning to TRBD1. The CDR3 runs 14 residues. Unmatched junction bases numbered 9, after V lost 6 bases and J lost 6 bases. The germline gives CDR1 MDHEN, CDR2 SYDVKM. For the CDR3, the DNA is TGTGCCAGCAGATTCCAGGGGGCTGCTGCTGAAGCTTTCTTT. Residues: CASRFQGAAAEAFF.

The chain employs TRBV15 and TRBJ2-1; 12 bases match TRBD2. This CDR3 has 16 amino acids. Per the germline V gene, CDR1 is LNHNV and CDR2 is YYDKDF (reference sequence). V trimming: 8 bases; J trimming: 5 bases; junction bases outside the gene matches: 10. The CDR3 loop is CATASARTSGNNEQFF. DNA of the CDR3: TGTGCCACCGCATCCGCCAGGACTAGCGGGAACAATGAGCAGTTCTTC.

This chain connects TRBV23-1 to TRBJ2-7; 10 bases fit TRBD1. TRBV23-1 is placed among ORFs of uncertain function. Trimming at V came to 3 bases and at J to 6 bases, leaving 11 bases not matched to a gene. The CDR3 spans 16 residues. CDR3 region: CASSHSRGTGVCEQYF. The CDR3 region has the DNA TGCGCCAGCAGTCACAGCCGGGGGACAGGGGTCTGCGAGCAGTACTTC.

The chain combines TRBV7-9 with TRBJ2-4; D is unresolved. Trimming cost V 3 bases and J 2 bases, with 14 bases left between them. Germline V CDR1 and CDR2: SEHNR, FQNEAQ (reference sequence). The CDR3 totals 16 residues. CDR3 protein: CASSLRTPISKNIQYF. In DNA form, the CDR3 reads TGTGCCAGCAGCTTGCGGACCCCAATATCCAAAAACATTCAGTACTTC. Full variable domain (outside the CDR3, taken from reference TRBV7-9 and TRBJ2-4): DTGVSQNPRHKITKRGQNVTFRCDPISEHNRLYWYRQTLGQGPEFLTYFQNEAQLEKSRLLSDRFSAERPKGSFSTLEIQRTEQGDSAMYLCASSLRTPISKNIQYFGAGTRLSVL.

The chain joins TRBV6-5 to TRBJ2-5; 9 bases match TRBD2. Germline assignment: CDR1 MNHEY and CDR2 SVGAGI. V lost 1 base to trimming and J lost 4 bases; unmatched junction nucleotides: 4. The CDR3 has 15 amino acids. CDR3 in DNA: TGTGCCAGCAGTTACTTAGCGGGAGAGGGAGAGACCCAGTACTTC. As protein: CASSYLAGEGETQYF.

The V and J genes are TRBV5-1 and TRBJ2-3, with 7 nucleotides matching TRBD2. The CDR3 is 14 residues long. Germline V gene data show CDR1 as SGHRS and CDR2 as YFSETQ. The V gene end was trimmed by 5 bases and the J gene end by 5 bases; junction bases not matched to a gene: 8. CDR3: CASRGRGPGDTQYF. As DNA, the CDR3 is TGCGCCAGCAGGGGGAGGGGTCCCGGAGATACGCAGTATTTT.

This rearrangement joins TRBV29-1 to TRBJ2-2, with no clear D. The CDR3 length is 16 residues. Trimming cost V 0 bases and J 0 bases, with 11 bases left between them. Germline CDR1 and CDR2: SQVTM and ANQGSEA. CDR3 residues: CSVEDLKATNTGELFF. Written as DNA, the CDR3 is TGCAGCGTTGAAGATTTAAAGGCAACGAACACCGGGGAGCTGTTTTTT.

As DNA, the CDR3 is TGTGCCAGCAGCATCGACCGAGACTATGGCTACACCTTC. Its translation: CASSIDRDYGYTF. This chain connects TRBV6-1 to TRBJ1-2, with D hard to call. Trimming took off 6 bases at V and 3 bases at J, with 11 bases between the two ends. The germline gives CDR1 MNHNS, CDR2 SASEGT. The CDR3 has 13 amino acids.

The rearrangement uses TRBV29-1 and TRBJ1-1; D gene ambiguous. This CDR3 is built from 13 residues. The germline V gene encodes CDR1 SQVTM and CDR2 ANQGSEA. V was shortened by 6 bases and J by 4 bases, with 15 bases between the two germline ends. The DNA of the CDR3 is TGCAGCGTCCGACACCCCAGTAGCACTGAAGCTTTCTTT. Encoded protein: CSVRHPSSTEAFF.

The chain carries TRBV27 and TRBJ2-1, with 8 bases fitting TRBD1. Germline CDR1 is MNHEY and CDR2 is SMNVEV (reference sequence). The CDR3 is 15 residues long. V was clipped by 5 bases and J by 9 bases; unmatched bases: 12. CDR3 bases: TGTGCCAGCAGTCCCAGAGGACAGGGTTTCGGTGAGCAGTTCTTC. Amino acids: CASSPRGQGFGEQFF.

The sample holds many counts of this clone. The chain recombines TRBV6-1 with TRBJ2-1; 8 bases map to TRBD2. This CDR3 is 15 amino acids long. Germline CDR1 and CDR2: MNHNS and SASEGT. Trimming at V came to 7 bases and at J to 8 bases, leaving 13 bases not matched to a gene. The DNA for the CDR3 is TGTGCCAGCATTAACGGGAGGGCCGATTCGGATGAGCAGTTCTTC. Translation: CASINGRADSDEQFF.

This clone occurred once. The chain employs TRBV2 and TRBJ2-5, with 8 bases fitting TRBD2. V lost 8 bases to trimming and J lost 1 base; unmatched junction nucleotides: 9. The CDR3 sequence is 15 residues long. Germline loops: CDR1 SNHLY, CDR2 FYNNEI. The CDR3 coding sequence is TGTGCCAGCTCAAGGGAGCGGGAGACCCAAGAGACCCAGTACTTC. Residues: CASSRERETQETQYF. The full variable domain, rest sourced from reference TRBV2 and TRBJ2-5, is EPEVTQTPSHQVTQMGQEVILRCVPISNHLYFYWYRQILGQKVEFLVSFYNNEISEKSEIFDDQFSVERPDGSNFTLKIRSTKLEDSAMYFCASSRERETQETQYFGPGTRLLVL.

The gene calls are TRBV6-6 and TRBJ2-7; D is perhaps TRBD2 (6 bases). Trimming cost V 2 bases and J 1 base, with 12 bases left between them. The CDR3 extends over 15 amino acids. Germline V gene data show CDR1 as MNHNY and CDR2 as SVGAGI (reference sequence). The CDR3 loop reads CASSYRGGVSYEQYF. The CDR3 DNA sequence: TGTGCCAGCAGTTACCGTGGAGGGGTGTCCTACGAGCAGTACTTC.